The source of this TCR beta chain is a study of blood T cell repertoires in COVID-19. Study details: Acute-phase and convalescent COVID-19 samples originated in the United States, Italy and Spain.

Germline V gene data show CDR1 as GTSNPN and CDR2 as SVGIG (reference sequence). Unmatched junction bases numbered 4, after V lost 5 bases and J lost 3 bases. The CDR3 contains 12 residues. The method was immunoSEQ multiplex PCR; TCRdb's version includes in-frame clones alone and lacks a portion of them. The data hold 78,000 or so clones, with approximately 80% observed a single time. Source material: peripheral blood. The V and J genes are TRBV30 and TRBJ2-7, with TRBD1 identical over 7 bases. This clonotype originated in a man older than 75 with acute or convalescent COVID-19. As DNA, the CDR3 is TGTGCCTGGGGAGCAGGGGGCTACGAGCAGTACTTC. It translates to CAWGAGGYEQYF. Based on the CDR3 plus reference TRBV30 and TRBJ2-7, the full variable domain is SQTIHQWPATLVQPVGSPLSLECTVEGTSNPNLYWYRQAAGRGLQLLFYSVGIGQISSEVPQNLSASRPQDRQFILSSKKLLLSDSGFYLCAWGAGGYEQYFGPGTRLTVT.